What follows are 26 T cell receptor beta chains derived from one specimen sequenced in a study of Graves' ophthalmopathy and Graves' hyperthyroidism. For repertoire sequencing, the TCR beta CDR3 regions were amplified from RNA transcripts. Second-round multiplex PCR came after first-round RT-PCR with HTBI primers. Via MiXCR, TCRdb re-called the multiplex PCR reads, giving one row per CDR3 protein. This table has 150,000 to 200,000 distinct CDR3 sequences, 30% to 45% appearing once. Material for sequencing was peripheral blood. These receptors came from a woman aged 40-49 years with Graves' ophthalmopathy.

This clonotype was seen many times. The gene calls are TRBV28 and TRBJ2-7; 8 nucleotides match TRBD1. The CDR3 extends over 13 amino acids. In germline, CDR1 is MDHEN, CDR2 SYDVKM. With 4 bases clipped from V and 5 bases from J, the junction kept 4 bases outside the gene matches. The CDR3 loop reads CASSSGQGNEQYF. In nucleotides, the CDR3 is TGTGCCAGCAGTTCCGGACAGGGCAACGAGCAGTACTTC.

CDR3 in amino acids: CASRPPTGAGANVLTF. DNA for the CDR3: TGTGCCAGCAGACCTCCCACCGGGGCCGGGGCCAACGTCCTGACTTTC. The chain links TRBV28 to TRBJ2-6; perhaps D is TRBD1 or TRBD2 (5 bases each). Trimming pared 6 bases from V and 4 bases from J, leaving 16 bases between. The CDR3 length is 16 residues. Germline V gives CDR1 MDHEN, CDR2 SYDVKM.

This clonotype has just a few counts. This chain connects TRBV30 to TRBJ2-5, with a possible D match to TRBD1 (5 bases). The CDR3 is 14 residues long. CDR1 is GTSNPN, CDR2 SVGIG, per germline (reference sequence). Trimming left V 1 base short and J 7 bases short, with 16 bases between. CDR3 nucleotides: TGTGCCTGGAGTGGAGACAGAGTGTTGGCGACCCAGTACTTC. Translation: CAWSGDRVLATQYF.

This clonotype occurred many times. This chain uses TRBV6-5 with TRBJ2-5, with 8 positions matching TRBD1. This CDR3 spans 15 amino acids. V lost 8 bases to trimming and J lost 4 bases; unmatched junction nucleotides: 12. Germline V gene sequence: CDR1 MNHEY, CDR2 SVGAGI. The chain's CDR3 is CASGRAGGPGETQYF. CDR3 nucleotides: TGTGCCAGCGGGAGAGCAGGGGGCCCGGGAGAGACCCAGTACTTC.

There are many counts of this clonotype. The CDR3 sequence: CASSYSGTGGTQQYF. The CDR3, as DNA: TGTGCCAGCAGTTACTCCGGGACAGGGGGAACGCAGCAGTACTTC. This chain connects TRBV6-2 or TRBV6-3 to TRBJ2-7; 11 bases align to TRBD1. CDR3 length equals 15 residues. J gave up 8 bases and V 0 bases, and 6 bases lay outside the gene matches. Germline V gives CDR1 MNHEY, CDR2 SVGEGT.

This clonotype has a count of ten or more. The chain joins TRBV10-3 to TRBJ1-3, with TRBD1 matching 7 bases. V gave up 5 bases and J gave up 2 bases; unmatched junction bases: 3. The length of the CDR3 is 14 residues. Germline loops: CDR1 ENHRY, CDR2 SYGVKD. CDR3 sequence (DNA): TGTGCCATCAGTAGGGACAGTGCTGGAAACACCATATATTTT. Its protein product is CAISRDSAGNTIYF.

This clonotype was found many times. V gene TRBV6-5 combines with J gene TRBJ2-2; 7 nucleotides line up with TRBD1. Trimming removed 6 bases from V and 4 bases from J; junction bases left unmatched: 11. The CDR3 extends over 16 amino acids. Germline V gene lookup returns CDR1 MNHEY and CDR2 SVGAGI. The CDR3 region has the DNA TGTGCCAGCAGCTCTCTGAGGGACAGTGGCACCGGGGAGCTGTTTTTT. This encodes CASSSLRDSGTGELFF.

The V call is TRBV28, the J call TRBJ2-7; TRBD2 might be the D (6 bases). Trimming removed 5 bases from V and 6 bases from J, with 20 bases in between. The CDR3 covers 15 residues. CDR1 and CDR2 from the germline V gene are MDHEN and SYDVKM. The CDR3 coding sequence is TGTGCCAGCAGTCCAACCCCGGCTATCGGGAGCGAGCAGTACTTC. This sequence encodes CASSPTPAIGSEQYF. Drawing the rest from reference TRBV28 and TRBJ2-7, the complete variable domain is DVKVTQSSRYLVKRTGEKVFLECVQDMDHENMFWYRQDPGLGLRLIYFSYDVKMKEKGDIPEGYSVSREKKERFSLILESASTNQTSMYLCASSPTPAIGSEQYFGPGTRLTVT.

This chain connects TRBV6-1 to TRBJ2-7; TRBD1 might be the D (5 bases). The CDR3 has 14 amino acids. The germline V gene encodes CDR1 MNHNS and CDR2 SASEGT. Trimming removed 10 bases from V and 0 bases from J, with 16 bases in between. Here the CDR3 reads CATAGSTYSYEQYF. CDR3 bases: TGTGCCACCGCAGGGTCCACTTACTCCTACGAGCAGTACTTC.

This clonotype was observed at least ten times. The chain couples TRBV20-1 to TRBJ1-2; 9 nucleotides agree with TRBD1. This CDR3 is 16 amino acids long. The germline CDR1 and CDR2 sequences are DFQATT and SNEGSKA (reference sequence). V lost 0 bases to trimming and J lost 4 bases; unmatched junction nucleotides: 9. CDR3 region: CSARDRLGQGSYGYTF. CDR3 nucleotides: TGCAGTGCTAGAGATCGACTCGGACAGGGGAGCTATGGCTACACCTTC.

This clonotype was counted at least ten times. The rearrangement joins TRBV5-1 to TRBJ1-5, with a weak D call TRBD1 (6 bases). The germline V gene encodes CDR1 SGHRS and CDR2 YFSETQ. V lost 0 bases to trimming and J lost 6 bases, with 10 bases between them. The length of the CDR3 is 14 residues. CDR3 DNA: TGCGCCAGCAGCTTGGGGGGGGCCGGTCAGCCCCAGCATTTT. Encoded protein: CASSLGGAGQPQHF. Together with reference TRBV5-1 and TRBJ1-5, the CDR3 gives the full variable domain: KAGVTQTPRYLIKTRGQQVTLSCSPISGHRSVSWYQQTPGQGLQFLFEYFSETQRNKGNFPGRFSGRQFSNSRSEMNVSTLELGDSALYLCASSLGGAGQPQHFGDGTRLSIL.

The V and J genes are TRBV27 and TRBJ1-6; D not certain. The germline gives CDR1 MNHEY, CDR2 SMNVEV (reference sequence). This CDR3 is built from 15 residues. Trimming took off 2 bases at V and 10 bases at J, with 15 bases between the two ends. This CDR3 reads CASSLVRNHGSPLHF. The CDR3 nucleotides are TGTGCCAGCAGTTTAGTGAGGAATCACGGCTCACCCCTCCACTTT.

This chain connects TRBV6-5 to TRBJ2-5; no definite D call. Germline loops: CDR1 MNHEY, CDR2 SVGAGI. The V and J ends lost 2 bases and 1 base respectively, with 8 bases between them. There are 14 residues in the CDR3. The CDR3, as DNA: TGTGCCAGCAGTTACCTGGGCCTCCAAGAGACCCAGTACTTC. It codes for CASSYLGLQETQYF.

CDR3: CASSLAKGLAGVGETQYF. The CDR3 nucleotides read TGTGCCAGCAGCTTAGCGAAGGGACTAGCGGGAGTAGGGGAGACCCAGTACTTC. The gene calls are TRBV11-1 and TRBJ2-5, with 14 bases lining up with TRBD2. Trimming removed 0 bases from V and 5 bases from J; junction bases left unmatched: 8. The CDR3 has 18 residues. CDR1 is SGHAT and CDR2 is FQDESV in the germline V gene (reference sequence).

The rearrangement links TRBV7-8 to TRBJ1-1; 7 positions agree with TRBD1. Germline V gene data show CDR1 as SGHVS and CDR2 as FQNEAQ. This CDR3 is built from 15 residues. The V and J ends lost 4 bases and 5 bases, in that order; junction bases with no gene match: 10. CDR3 nucleotide sequence: TGTGCCAGCAGCTCCCCAGGGGGAAGGGGGACTGAAGCTTTCTTT. As protein: CASSSPGGRGTEAFF.

The rearrangement links TRBV7-2 to TRBJ2-5; D unclear. V was trimmed by 0 bases and J by 2 bases, leaving 7 bases between them. The V gene's germline CDR1 is SGHTA and CDR2 FQGNSA. The CDR3 has 14 residues. The CDR3 is CASSLAVKQETQYF. The CDR3 bases are TGTGCCAGCAGCTTAGCGGTCAAGCAAGAGACCCAGTACTTC.

This clonotype was recorded at least ten times. The chain has TRBV2 and TRBJ1-1; the D gene is possibly TRBD1 (5 bases). This CDR3 is 13 amino acids long. Germline lookup yields CDR1 SNHLY and CDR2 FYNNEI. The V end was cut by 4 bases, the J end by 1 base, with 7 bases between. The CDR3 DNA is TGTGCCAGCAGTGGAGGGGAGAACACTGAAGCTTTCTTT. The encoded protein is CASSGGENTEAFF.

This clonotype has just a few counts. The chain has TRBV28 and TRBJ2-7, with D perhaps given as TRBD1 or TRBD2 (6 bases each). Trimming removed 11 bases from V and 4 bases from J, with 18 bases in between. This CDR3 comprises 13 residues. Germline values: CDR1 MDHEN, CDR2 SYDVKM. Here the CDR3 reads CAVRGGYRYEQYF. The DNA for the CDR3 is TGTGCCGTTAGAGGGGGGTACAGGTACGAGCAGTACTTC.

The chain combines TRBV12-3 or TRBV12-4 with TRBJ1-6; D unresolved. The CDR3 contains 12 residues. Trimming cost V 3 bases and J 11 bases, with 8 bases left between them. As DNA, the CDR3 is TGTGCCAGCAGTTTTGAGGAGGCACCCCTCCACTTT. It specifies CASSFEEAPLHF.

The CDR3 DNA is TGTGCCAGCAGGGACAGTAGGGAAACGACCCAGTACTTC. The encoded protein is CASRDSRETTQYF. The J gene is TRBJ2-5, the V gene TRBV6-1, with TRBD1 as a possible D gene (6 bases). The ends were cut back, 6 bases at V and 7 bases at J, with 15 bases in the middle. CDR3 size: 13 residues. Germline V gene data show CDR1 as MNHNS and CDR2 as SASEGT.

This clonotype was seen at least ten times. J is TRBJ1-3 and V is TRBV7-6; no clear D. The CDR3 has 16 residues. Germline V CDR1 and CDR2: SGHVS, FNYEAQ. Trimming cost V 1 base and J 4 bases, with 14 bases left between them. The CDR3 DNA reads TGTGCCAGCAGCTTAGAAGCCCCGGGGTCCGGAAACACCATATATTTT. Its protein is CASSLEAPGSGNTIYF.

The CDR3, as DNA: TGTGCCAGCAGTTTCTTCCCGACAGGGGCCTACGAGCAGTACTTC. Its protein product is CASSFFPTGAYEQYF. The chain links TRBV27 to TRBJ2-7; 8 bases are shared with TRBD1. V was clipped by 3 bases and J by 2 bases; unmatched bases: 6. The CDR3 has 15 residues. Looked up from germline, CDR1 is MNHEY and CDR2 is SMNVEV (reference sequence).

This clonotype has at least ten counts. The V gene is TRBV2, the J gene TRBJ1-2, with 10 bases that match TRBD1. The CDR3 has 13 amino acids. V lost 5 bases to trimming and J lost 8 bases; unmatched junction nucleotides: 5. Germline CDR1 reads SNHLY; CDR2 reads FYNNEI. This chain's CDR3 is CASSLLTGGGYTF. CDR3 DNA: TGTGCCAGCAGTCTTTTGACAGGGGGCGGCTACACCTTC.

The sample holds many counts of this clonotype. The rearrangement joins TRBV28 to TRBJ2-4, with D perhaps matching TRBD1 (6 bases). Trimming removed 3 bases at V and 8 bases at J, with 14 bases between. Germline CDR1 reads MDHEN; CDR2 reads SYDVKM. CDR3 length equals 14 residues. CDR3 in DNA: TGTGCCAGCAGTTTCGTGACAGGAACGGACATTCAGTACTTC. It encodes CASSFVTGTDIQYF.

V is TRBV6-1 and J is TRBJ1-3; D is unclear. The CDR3 has 12 residues. Per the germline V gene, CDR1 is MNHNS and CDR2 is SASEGT. Trimming took off 6 bases at V and 4 bases at J, with 7 bases between the two ends. The CDR3 sequence: CASRVTGNTIYF. CDR3 DNA sequence: TGTGCCAGCAGGGTAACCGGAAACACCATATATTTT.

This sequence joins TRBV6-2 or TRBV6-3 and TRBJ1-5; 7 nucleotides align to TRBD1. The CDR3 length is 15 residues. The germline CDR1 and CDR2 sequences are MNHEY and SVGEGT. With V trimmed by 7 bases and J by 0 bases, 6 bases remained unmatched. The CDR3 spells CASKKGQHSNQPQHF. CDR3 DNA sequence: TGTGCCAGCAAAAAGGGACAGCATAGCAATCAGCCCCAGCATTTT.